This entry lists 2 T cell receptor beta chains sequenced from one sample in a study of Ad26.COV2.S vaccination and SARS-CoV-2 variants. TCRdb keeps only in-frame clones here, not all; method: immunoSEQ multiplex PCR. The sample contains about 500,000 clones, about 88% of which appear only once. As to treatment: roughly 18 received Ad26.COV2.S at low or high dose, single or two shots; about five received placebo; per-sample allocation not given. Samples were taken on day 63 after the first vaccine or placebo injection. The sample in question was peripheral blood, obtained in a trial of Ad26.COV2.S vaccine versus placebo. These receptor sequences come from a person between 18 and 65 years old who received the Ad26.COV2.S COVID-19 vaccine or a placebo.

This clone showed up just once. The V call is TRBV9, the J call TRBJ2-7; a possible D gene is TRBD1 (5 bases). This CDR3 comprises 15 residues. Germline-derived CDR1 and CDR2 are SGDLS and YYNGEE. Trimming took 0 bases from V and 2 from J, leaving 12 bases between them. CDR3 nucleotides: TGTGCCAGCAGCGTAGCCGACAGTGCGGCCTACGAGCAGTACTTC. Translation: CASSVADSAAYEQYF.

The rearrangement joins TRBV4-2 to TRBJ1-2; weak D call: TRBD1 (5 bases). Per germline, CDR1 LGHNA and CDR2 YNFKEQ. Trimming took 4 bases from V and 4 from J, leaving 28 bases between them. The CDR3 length is 19 residues. The CDR3 loop is CASSPGLLLRGNTLYGYTF. Here the CDR3 DNA reads TGTGCCAGCAGCCCGGGACTACTCCTCCGGGGCAATACCCTCTATGGCTACACCTTC.